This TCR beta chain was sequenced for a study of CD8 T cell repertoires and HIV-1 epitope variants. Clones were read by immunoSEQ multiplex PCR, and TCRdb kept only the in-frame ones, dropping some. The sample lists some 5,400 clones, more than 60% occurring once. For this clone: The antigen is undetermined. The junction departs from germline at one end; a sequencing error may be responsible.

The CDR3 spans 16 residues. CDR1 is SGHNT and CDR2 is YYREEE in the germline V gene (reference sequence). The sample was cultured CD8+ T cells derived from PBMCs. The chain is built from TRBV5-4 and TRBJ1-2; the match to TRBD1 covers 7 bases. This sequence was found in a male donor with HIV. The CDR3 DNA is TGCGCCAGCAGCCAAGACAGGGCAGGATCTAACTATGGCTACACCTTC. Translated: CASSQDRAGSNYGYTF.